This is a list of T cell receptor beta chains from one sample in a study of CD8 T cells in Susac syndrome. TCRdb reprocessed the immunoSEQ multiplex PCR reads with MiXCR, giving one entry per CDR3 protein. The sample carries around 130,000 distinct CDR3 sequences, around 96% recorded once. The sample comprised CD4+ T cells from PBMCs. Receptors originate from a human donor in good health. Both conserved end residues are part of each CDR3. The D gene is left open where the match is weak. Expanded clones get a size class; other rows say once, few or many, or leave the size out.

V gene,clone size,D gene,J gene,CDR3 protein,CDR3 DNA
TRBV20-1,-,TRBD1,TRBJ1-2,CSAGQGYGYTF,TGCAGTGCTGGACAGGGCTATGGCTACACCTTC
TRBV7-2,-,TRBD1,TRBJ2-6,CASSLAITGQGDGANVLTF,TGTGCCAGCAGCTTAGCGATTACCGGACAGGGGGACGGGGCCAACGTCCTGACTTTC
TRBV19,once,-,TRBJ2-1,CASGSGGFYNEQFF,TGTGCCAGTGGATCTGGCGGGTTCTACAATGAGCAGTTCTTC
TRBV28,-,TRBD2,TRBJ2-2,CASRPGLAGKLSGELFF,TGTGCCAGCCGACCGGGACTAGCGGGAAAATTGTCCGGGGAGCTGTTTTTT
TRBV20-1,-,-,TRBJ2-7,CSLEQAGRVDEQYF,TGCAGTCTCGAGCAGGCGGGCAGGGTCGACGAGCAGTACTTC
TRBV2,-,TRBD1,TRBJ1-1,CASREQGARTEAFF,TGTGCCAGCAGGGAACAGGGGGCGAGAACTGAAGCTTTCTTT
TRBV29-1,-,-,TRBJ2-5,CSVSLYAGPFDVTQYF,TGCAGCGTTTCCCTCTACGCCGGGCCGTTTGATGTGACCCAGTACTTC
TRBV30,-,-,TRBJ1-1,CAWSPSRGPNTEAFF,TGTGCCTGGAGCCCGTCTCGGGGGCCGAACACTGAAGCTTTCTTT
TRBV3-1,-,-,TRBJ2-6,CASSQSGANVLTF,TGTGCCAGCAGCCAAAGTGGGGCCAACGTCCTGACTTTC
TRBV7-2,once,TRBD2,TRBJ2-2,CASSSGLAGVTGELFF,TGTGCCAGCAGCTCCGGACTAGCGGGAGTCACCGGGGAGCTGTTTTTT
TRBV5-1,-,TRBD2,TRBJ2-7,CASSRGTSGHSSYEQYF,TGCGCCAGCAGCCGCGGGACTAGCGGCCACTCCTCCTACGAGCAGTACTTC
TRBV25-1,-,TRBD2,TRBJ2-1,CASSEYTHQGTSRNEQFF,TGTGCCAGCAGTGAATACACTCATCAGGGGACTAGCCGCAATGAGCAGTTCTTC
TRBV29-1,-,-,TRBJ2-1,CSAEETASRQFF,TGCAGCGCCGAGGAGACGGCGAGCCGACAGTTCTTC
TRBV3-1,-,-,TRBJ1-1,CASSQLTNTEAFF,TGTGCCAGCAGCCAATTGACGAACACTGAAGCTTTCTTT
TRBV19,-,-,TRBJ2-5,CASRMGTGGGTQYF,TGTGCCAGTAGGATGGGAACAGGTGGTGGGACCCAGTACTTC
TRBV3-1,-,-,TRBJ2-2,CASTPGAGRSTGELFF,TGTGCCAGCACCCCGGGAGCAGGTCGAAGCACCGGGGAGCTGTTTTTT
TRBV27,-,-,TRBJ2-7,CASSLGISYEQYF,TGTGCCAGCAGTTTAGGGATATCCTACGAGCAGTACTTC
TRBV29-1,-,TRBD2,TRBJ2-1,CSARTSVYNEQFF,TGCAGCGCTCGGACTAGCGTCTACAATGAGCAGTTCTTC
TRBV7-2,-,-,TRBJ1-1,CASSSYRDTEAFF,TGTGCCAGCAGCTCTTACAGGGACACTGAAGCTTTCTTT
TRBV3-1,-,TRBD2,TRBJ2-1,CASSRAGPYNEQFF,TGTGCCAGCAGTCGAGCGGGACCCTACAATGAGCAGTTCTTC
TRBV6-2/TRBV6-3,-,-,TRBJ1-1,CASSSFGPRNTEAFF,TGTGCCAGCAGTTCCTTCGGACCGCGGAACACTGAAGCTTTCTTT
TRBV18,-,TRBD1,TRBJ2-7,CASSRQGDVMSPYEQYF,TGTGCCAGCTCACGACAGGGGGATGTTATGTCCCCCTACGAGCAGTACTTC
TRBV20-1,-,TRBD1,TRBJ2-5,CSARDLTGGTETQYF,TGCAGTGCTAGAGACCTGACAGGGGGCACTGAGACCCAGTACTTC
TRBV15,few,-,TRBJ2-7,CATSRDYYEQYF,TGTGCCACCAGCAGGGACTACTACGAGCAGTACTTC
TRBV7-8,-,-,TRBJ2-7,CASSRTPGAEQYF,TGTGCCAGCAGTCGGACACCGGGAGCCGAGCAGTACTTC
TRBV29-1,-,-,TRBJ2-1,CSVKALDEQFF,TGCAGCGTTAAAGCCCTAGATGAGCAGTTCTTC
TRBV3-1,-,-,TRBJ1-5,CASSPHRGNQPQHF,TGTGCCAGCAGCCCCCACCGGGGGAATCAGCCCCAGCATTTT
TRBV7-2,-,-,TRBJ1-1,CASSFHRVSEAFF,TGTGCCAGCAGCTTCCACAGGGTTTCGGAAGCTTTCTTT
TRBV6-1,-,-,TRBJ2-7,CASRTKGITYEQYF,TGTGCCAGCAGAACAAAGGGGATTACCTACGAGCAGTACTTC
TRBV7-2,-,-,TRBJ2-1,CASSLESARREQFF,TGTGCCAGCAGCTTAGAATCGGCCAGGAGGGAGCAGTTCTTC
TRBV7-2,-,TRBD1,TRBJ1-1,CASSLREGAQEAFF,TGTGCCAGCAGCTTAAGGGAGGGGGCTCAGGAAGCTTTCTTT
TRBV2,-,TRBD1,TRBJ1-2,CASSTGETNYGYTF,TGTGCCAGCAGTACAGGGGAGACTAACTATGGCTACACCTTC
TRBV18,-,-,TRBJ1-1,CASSPLENTEAFF,TGTGCCAGCTCACCACTTGAGAACACTGAAGCTTTCTTT
TRBV5-1,-,-,TRBJ2-2,CASSLDPGAGGELFF,TGCGCCAGCAGCTTGGATCCAGGGGCAGGCGGGGAGCTGTTTTTT
TRBV7-2,-,TRBD1,TRBJ1-1,CASSLAEGATEAFF,TGTGCCAGCAGCTTGGCCGAGGGGGCCACTGAAGCTTTCTTT
TRBV27,-,TRBD1,TRBJ1-2,CASSARQGSGYTF,TGTGCCAGCAGTGCTCGACAGGGCAGCGGCTACACCTTC
TRBV29-1,-,-,TRBJ2-5,CSVEARTQRETQYF,TGCAGCGTTGAAGCGAGGACCCAAAGGGAGACCCAGTACTTC